This T cell receptor (beta chain) stems from a study of blood T cell repertoires in COVID-19 (dated by TCRdb to about 2020). About the full investigation: Samples covering the acute and convalescent phases of COVID-19 were provided by collaborators in the United States, Italy and Spain. The prospective study material was composed of cDNA or gDNA derived from T cells, B-cell-depleted T cells, or PBMCs. Subjects who had been exposed to COVID-19, were actively infected with it, or had recovered from it provided the deeply sampled blood TCRbeta repertoires that made up the dataset. The repertoires were made available in a free public database intended to serve as a resource for research on the immune response to SARS-CoV-2. Samples were obtained from the ongoing ImmuneRACE study (first 160 participants) and from about 1,300 subjects provided by 6 global collaborators. The sample metadata nearly always contained a de-identified subject ID, COVID-19 status, age in years and sex. Where HLA class I and class II types were available, the types were taken from metadata supplied by the sample provider, not from assay-based typing.

Points the paper makes about the study in general: How much clinical and demographic metadata was included differed by source and by participant, and the metadata was provided uncurated.

Enrolling through a virtual design, the prospective study's participants ranged in age from about 18 to 89 years and lived across roughly 23 United States geographic areas. Cohort assignment in the prospective study relied on participant-reported clinical history from a screening survey and a study questionnaire. Exposed participants were defined as having been in contact with someone with a PCR-confirmed or clinician-diagnosed COVID-19 case within 2 weeks of study entry. In the prospective study, whole blood, serum and a nasopharyngeal or oropharyngeal swab were collected from each participant by mobile phlebotomists. Additional blood draws and questionnaires over an approximately 2-month period could optionally be provided by prospective study participants. Prospective study blood samples were shipped either frozen or at room temperature before DNA extraction. The immunoSEQ Assay, a bias-controlled multiplex PCR, was used to amplify TCRbeta CDR3 regions from genomic DNA. The original pipeline was this. Nucleated cell counts per sample were estimated from amplification of reference gene primers within the assay. To quantify the absolute abundance of each unique TCRbeta CDR3 rearrangement, sequence reads were collapsed and filtered. For each sample, productive Simpson clonality was calculated as the square root of Simpson's diversity index across productive rearrangements. Drawn from immuneACCESS, this table holds only the in-frame rearrangements with V and J called that TCRdb kept. Clones are partly lost; checked studies trace under half to an unresolved V gene and leave the rest unexplained. V, J and clone size are those of that table, while D and trimming were read from the DNA. Counted in this sample were approximately 220,000 clones; 85% to 90% of them appeared once. In total, the top ten clones hold more than 13% of the sample.

The CDR3 runs 12 amino acids, cysteine and phenylalanine included. Of the read, only the CDR3 DNA is kept; its 36 bases are in frame from base 1. Based on the germline V gene, the CDR1 and CDR2 sequences are SGHRS and YFSETQ. At the junction V is shortened by 7 bases and J by 3 bases, with 11 bases in between. On this clone: The antigen it binds to is not known. Nothing much larger sits one base from this clone, and base qualities are not available.

Rearrangement joined TRBV5-1 to TRBJ2-7; D gene: possibly TRBD1, on 5 matching bases. The sequenced sample consisted of PBMCs or T cells enriched from blood (not recorded which). This sequence originates from a young man who had been exposed to COVID-19. CDR3 reads: CASSGFNYEQYF. The DNA sequence is as follows: TGCGCCAGCTCAGGGTTCAACTACGAGCAGTACTTC.